This T cell receptor beta chain was sequenced for a study of immune characterization of retroperitoneal liposarcoma. The CDR3 sequence is 14 residues long. From germline, CDR1 is MNHEY and CDR2 SVGAGI. MiXCR, applied by TCRdb to the PCR reads, yields one record per CDR3 protein. The repertoire holds around 11,000 distinct CDR3 sequences, with over 35% as singletons. The receptor's source is a male donor with retroperitoneal liposarcoma. Sequenced: tumor tissue. The genes are TRBV6-5 and TRBJ2-1; 9 bases map to TRBD2. The last part of the DNA fits TRBJ2-7 better; the J call may be wrong. The CDR3 sequence is CASSVSGRRNEQYF. The CDR3 DNA is TGTGCCAGCAGTGTGAGCGGGAGGAGAAACGAGCAGTACTTC.